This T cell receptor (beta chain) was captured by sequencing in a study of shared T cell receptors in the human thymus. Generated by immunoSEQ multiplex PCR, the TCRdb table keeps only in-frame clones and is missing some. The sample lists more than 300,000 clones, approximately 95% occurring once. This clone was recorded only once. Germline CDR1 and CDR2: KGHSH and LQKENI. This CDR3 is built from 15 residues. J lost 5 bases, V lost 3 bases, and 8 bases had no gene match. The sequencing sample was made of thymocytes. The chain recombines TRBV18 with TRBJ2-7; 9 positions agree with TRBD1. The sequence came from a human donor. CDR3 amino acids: CASSPPDRGRDEQYF. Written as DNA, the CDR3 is TGTGCCAGCTCACCGCCGGACAGGGGTAGGGACGAGCAGTACTTC.